The rows below give T cell receptor beta chains drawn from one sample of a study of Graves' ophthalmopathy and Graves' hyperthyroidism. TCRdb reanalysed the multiplex PCR reads using MiXCR and keeps one entry per CDR3 protein. The sample yields about 240,000 distinct CDR3 sequences, around 50% seen once. The sequenced sample was peripheral blood. The receptor source for this set is an adult man with Graves' ophthalmopathy. Both conserved end residues are part of each CDR3. D genes are given only for firm matches. The listing skips clone size in some rows; elsewhere it reads once, few, many or a size class.

J	size	V	D	DNA	CDR3
TRBJ1-2	few	TRBV7-3	-	TGTGCCAGCAGCTTAAGCGCCTTGGACAGCGGTGGCTACACCTTC	CASSLSALDSGGYTF
TRBJ1-3	few	TRBV2	-	TGTGCCAGCAGCCAGGACTCTGGGAACACCATATATTTT	CASSQDSGNTIYF
TRBJ2-2	-	TRBV29-1	TRBD2	TGCAGCGTTGTCCGGGGAGGGTCGGGGACCGGGGAGCTGTTTTTT	CSVVRGGSGTGELFF
TRBJ2-3	-	TRBV5-1	TRBD2	TGCGCCAGCAGAGGAGGGGTAGCGGGACCCACAGATACGCAGTATTTT	CASRGGVAGPTDTQYF
TRBJ2-7	-	TRBV15	TRBD1	TGTGCCACCAGCAGAGATCTGGCCGGGACAGGGTCCTCCTCTTTGGACTTC	CATSRDLAGTGSSSLDF
TRBJ2-7	few	TRBV4-1	-	TGCGCCAGCAGCCATTCGTCCGCCTACGAGCAGTACTTC	CASSHSSAYEQYF
TRBJ2-7	-	TRBV10-2	-	TGCGCCAGCAGTGAGTCGGGCTCAAGGACCTACGAGCAGTACTTC	CASSESGSRTYEQYF
TRBJ2-7	many	TRBV15	-	TGTGCCACCAGCAGACCCCTCGTGGGCAGATCCTACGAGCAGTACTTC	CATSRPLVGRSYEQYF
TRBJ1-1	-	TRBV28	-	TGTGCCAGCAGTCTCCAGAACATGAACACTGAAGCTTCCTTT	CASSLQNMNTEASF
TRBJ2-6	-	TRBV7-9	-	TGTGCCAGCAGCGTGAGAGGGGCCAACGTCCTGACTTTC	CASSVRGANVLTF
TRBJ2-7	-	TRBV14	-	TGTGCCAGCAGCCAAGAAAGGGGGGGTTTCCCCTACGAGCAGTACTTC	CASSQERGGFPYEQYF
TRBJ1-1	few	TRBV29-1	-	TGCAGCGTTGAAATTGGGCAGGGGACGAGTAGTCCCAACACTGAAGCTCTCTTT	CSVEIGQGTSSPNTEALF
TRBJ2-2	few	TRBV5-8	-	TGTGCCAGCAGCTTGGACAGGGTGGATACATACTTTACCGGGGAGCTGTTTTTT	CASSLDRVDTYFTGELFF
TRBJ2-7	-	TRBV5-4	TRBD2	TGTGCCAGCAGCTTGGTAGCGGGGGTAACCTACGAGCAGTACTTC	CASSLVAGVTYEQYF
TRBJ2-5	few	TRBV9	TRBD2	TGTGCCAGCAGCGGTCCGGGGGGGGAGACCCAGTACTTC	CASSGPGGETQYF
TRBJ1-2	-	TRBV19	-	TGTGCCAGTAGGACAACAGGGTTCTATGGCTACACCTTC	CASRTTGFYGYTF
TRBJ1-2	-	TRBV20-1	-	TGCAGTGCTAGATTCTATGGCTACACCTTC	CSARFYGYTF
TRBJ1-1	few	TRBV9	-	TGTGCCAGCAGCGTAGAGGACGGGAACACTGAAGCTTTCTTT	CASSVEDGNTEAFF
TRBJ2-7	few	TRBV19	TRBD2	TGTGCCAGTAGTATAGCGGGAGGCGCCTACGAGCAGTACTTC	CASSIAGGAYEQYF
TRBJ1-2	-	TRBV18	-	TGTGCCAGCTCACCCCCAGCATCGACAGCTCCCAGCTACACCTTC	CASSPPASTAPSYTF
TRBJ2-7	-	TRBV25-1	-	TGTGCCAGCAGCCTAAGCGGCTCGCCGTCCTACGAGCAGTACTTC	CASSLSGSPSYEQYF
TRBJ2-2	-	TRBV20-1	TRBD2	TGCAGTGCTAGAGATGTTAGCGGGGGGAACACCGGGGAGCTGTTTTTT	CSARDVSGGNTGELFF
TRBJ1-6	-	TRBV25-1	TRBD1	TGTGCCAGCAGCTATTCTCCCGCTGACAGGGCTAATTCACCCCTCCGCTTT	CASSYSPADRANSPLRF
TRBJ2-5	-	TRBV20-1	TRBD2	TGCAGTGCTAGAGATCAAAGGGGAGCGGCGGGGGAGGCCCAGTACTTC	CSARDQRGAAGEAQYF
TRBJ2-5	-	TRBV11-2	-	TGTGCCAGCAGCTACTCCAGCGGGCCCCGGGAGACCCAGTACTTC	CASSYSSGPRETQYF
TRBJ1-6	-	TRBV6-5	-	TGTGCCAGCAGTTCCAAAACCACAGGGTACAATTCACCCCTCCACTTT	CASSSKTTGYNSPLHF
TRBJ1-2	-	TRBV29-1	-	TGCAGCGTTGAGAGGCAGGAGGTTGGGTATGGCTACACCTTC	CSVERQEVGYGYTF
TRBJ1-5	-	TRBV5-1	-	TGCGCCAGCCGGCGGGGAGCGGACTCCAATCAGCCCCAGCATTTT	CASRRGADSNQPQHF
TRBJ1-1	few	TRBV7-6	TRBD1	TGTGCCAGCAGCGCTGACAGGGTTAACACTGAAGCTTTCTTT	CASSADRVNTEAFF
TRBJ1-4	-	TRBV7-2	-	TGTGCCAGCAGTCCCGAAGGGGATAAACTGTTTTTT	CASSPEGDKLFF
TRBJ1-1	-	TRBV7-9	-	TGTGCCAGCAGTCTAACGCGCGGACAGCAGAACACTGAAGCTTTCTTT	CASSLTRGQQNTEAFF
TRBJ2-5	few	TRBV7-3	TRBD1	TGTGCCAGCAGCTGGGGACAGGAAGAGACCCAGTACTTC	CASSWGQEETQYF
TRBJ2-7	many	TRBV10-3	-	TGTGCCATCAGTGAGGGTGGGTACGAGCAGTACTTC	CAISEGGYEQYF
TRBJ1-5	few	TRBV20-1	TRBD1	TGCAGTGCTAGGGCTGGGACAGGGCAAAATCAGCCCCAGCATTTT	CSARAGTGQNQPQHF
TRBJ1-1	-	TRBV19	-	TGTGCCAGTAGTATGACCGGCACTGAAGCTTTCTTT	CASSMTGTEAFF
TRBJ1-1	-	TRBV7-9	TRBD1	TGTGCCAGCAGCCTCGTACGAATCGGACAGGGGAACACTGAAGCTTTCTTT	CASSLVRIGQGNTEAFF
TRBJ2-7	-	TRBV9	-	TGTGCCAGCAGCGTAGCCGGGGAGGCCTACGAGCAGTACTTC	CASSVAGEAYEQYF
TRBJ1-2	-	TRBV24-1	-	TGTGCCACCAGTGACGCACGGACCGATGGCCACACCTTC	CATSDARTDGHTF
TRBJ1-2	-	TRBV12-3/TRBV12-4	-	TGTGCCAGCAGTTCCGGCAGAGATGGCTACACCTTC	CASSSGRDGYTF
TRBJ1-3	-	TRBV9	-	TGTGCCAGCAGCTTAGGTGATGGAAACACCATATATTTT	CASSLGDGNTIYF
TRBJ2-7	-	TRBV5-1	TRBD2	TGCGCCAGCAGCTTGGTACTAGCGGAACCCTACGAGCAGTACTTC	CASSLVLAEPYEQYF
TRBJ2-5	-	TRBV7-8	-	TGTGCCAGCAGCTTAGCCTATACTAATATCCAAGAGACCCAGTACTTC	CASSLAYTNIQETQYF
TRBJ2-2	-	TRBV7-7	-	TGTGCTAGCAGCTTAGCTGGCATGGCCACCGGGGAGCTGTTTTTT	CASSLAGMATGELFF